This TCR beta chain appears in the sequencing data of a study of blood T cell repertoires in COVID-19 (dated by TCRdb to 2020 to 2021). For the study in its entirety: The collaborator samples originated in the United States, Italy and Spain and spanned the acute and convalescent phases of COVID-19. The material from the prospective study consisted of cDNA or gDNA derived from T cells, B-cell-depleted T cells, or PBMCs. The samples were drawn from the first 160 participants of the ongoing ImmuneRACE study and from 950 to 1,500 subjects provided by 6 global collaborators. The repertoires were released in a freely available public database intended as a resource for research on the immune response to SARS-CoV-2. HLA class I and class II types, where available, came from metadata supplied by the sample provider rather than from assay-based typing. A de-identified subject ID, COVID-19 status, age in years and sex were almost always included in the sample metadata. The dataset comprised deeply sampled blood TCRbeta repertoires from subjects exposed to, actively infected with, or recovered from COVID-19.

Collaborating institutions collected whole blood in K2EDTA tubes following their own protocols. Collaborator samples were shipped for TCRbeta analysis as frozen whole blood, isolated PBMCs, or DNA extracted from either sample type. The immunoSEQ Assay, a bias-controlled multiplex PCR, was used to amplify TCRbeta CDR3 regions from genomic DNA. In the original analysis: The number of nucleated cells in each sample was estimated from the amplification of reference gene primers within the assay. To quantify the absolute abundance of each unique TCRbeta CDR3 rearrangement, sequence reads were collapsed and filtered. For each sample, productive Simpson clonality was calculated as the square root of Simpson's diversity index over productive rearrangements. Not all clones reach the TCRdb copy of this immuneACCESS table, which keeps in-frame sequences only. Checked studies attribute under half of the gap to unresolved V genes and leave the rest unexplained. The V and J calls and clone size come from that table; D and trimming were worked out from the DNA. Present in this sample are about 170,000 clones, about 85% of which were seen just once. Around 3.2% of the sample goes to the ten largest clones.

Relative to germline, V is 0 bases shorter and J is 5 bases shorter, with 11 bases between their ends. The CDR3, from cysteine to phenylalanine, totals 15 residues. Here the CDR3 DNA is all that survives: 45 bases in frame from base 1. The CDR1 and CDR2 encoded by the germline V gene are SGHAT and FQNNGV. What the study reported, not specific to this receptor: The quantity of clinical and demographic metadata differed by source and by participant and was supplied without curation.

Details on this clone: Which antigen it targets is not known. Nothing much larger sits one base from this clone, and base qualities are not available.

The rearranged chain carries TRBV11-2 and TRBJ1-5, with no confident D gene call. The clonotype originates from a human donor with acute or convalescent COVID-19. The donor label of this sample is uncertain. The material sequenced was peripheral blood. The DNA is as follows: TGTGCCAGCAGCTTAGATGGCATTTATCATCAGCCCCAGCATTTT. Translated, this is CASSLDGIYHQPQHF.